This T cell receptor (beta chain) is drawn from a study of cytomegalovirus exposure and HLA in healthy donors. At the time of sampling, donors were nominally healthy, though unrecorded immune exposures were likely. The primer mix had 60 Vbeta and 13 Jbeta primers. The repertoire was sequenced with immunoSEQ multiplex PCR; TCRdb's copy has only in-frame clones and lacks some. Of around 110,000 clones in the sample, around three fifths were seen once. CDR1 and CDR2 from the germline V gene are SGHVS and FNYEAQ. The CDR3 sequence is 13 residues long. Between the trimmed V and J ends, which lost 5 bases and 1 base, there was a span of 6 bases. As concerns this clone: The sample carries other DNA sequences with the same CDR3.

Sequenced input: PBMCs. This sequence originates from a woman between 40 and 55 years old in good health and CMV-seropositive. V is TRBV7-6 and J is TRBJ2-1; weak D call: TRBD1 (5 bases). The CDR3, as DNA: TGTGCCAGCAGCCAGGGTTCCTACAATGAGCAGTTCTTC. Encoded protein: CASSQGSYNEQFF. Full variable domain (missing parts from reference TRBV7-6 and TRBJ2-1): GAGVSQSPRYKVTKRGQDVALRCDPISGHVSLYWYRQALGQGPEFLTYFNYEAQQDKSGLPNDRFSAERPEGSISTLTIQRTEQRDSAMYRCASSQGSYNEQFFGPGTRLTVL.